This entry concerns a single T cell receptor (beta chain). Its antigen remains unknown. These data belong to a study of cytomegalovirus exposure and HLA in healthy donors. Primers included in the PCR were 60 Vbeta and 13 Jbeta primers. Assay: immunoSEQ multiplex PCR; the TCRdb copy retains only in-frame clones and omits some. This table holds under 200,000 clones, around 80% found once. Germline-derived CDR1 and CDR2 are MDHEN and SYDVKM. With 6 bases removed from V and 3 bases from J, the gap between germline ends came to 23 bases. This CDR3 contains 17 residues. Study-wide findings and caveats: In a later analysis, across HLA loci, associated TCR counts were highest for DRB1, lowest for HLA-C.

This chain uses TRBV28 with TRBJ1-1, with D maybe TRBD1 (6 bases). The TCR comes from a female donor in good health and CMV-seronegative. Material for sequencing was PBMCs. CDR3 protein: CASSPNRLGQKYTEAFF. CDR3 coding DNA: TGTGCCAGCAGCCCAAACCGCCTTGGACAGAAGTACACTGAAGCTTTCTTT.